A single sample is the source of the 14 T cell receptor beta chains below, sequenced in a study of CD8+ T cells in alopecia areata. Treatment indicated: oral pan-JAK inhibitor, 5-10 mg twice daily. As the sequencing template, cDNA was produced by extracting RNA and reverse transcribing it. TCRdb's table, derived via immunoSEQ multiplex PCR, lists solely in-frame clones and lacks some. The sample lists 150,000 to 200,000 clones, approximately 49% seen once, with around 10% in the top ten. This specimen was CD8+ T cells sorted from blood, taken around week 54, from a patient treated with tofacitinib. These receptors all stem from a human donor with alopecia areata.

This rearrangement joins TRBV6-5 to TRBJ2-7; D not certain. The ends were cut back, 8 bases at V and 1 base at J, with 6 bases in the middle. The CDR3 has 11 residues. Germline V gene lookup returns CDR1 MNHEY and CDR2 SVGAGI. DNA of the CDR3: TGTGCCAGCCGCGGATCCTACGAGCAGTACTTC. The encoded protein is CASRGSYEQYF.

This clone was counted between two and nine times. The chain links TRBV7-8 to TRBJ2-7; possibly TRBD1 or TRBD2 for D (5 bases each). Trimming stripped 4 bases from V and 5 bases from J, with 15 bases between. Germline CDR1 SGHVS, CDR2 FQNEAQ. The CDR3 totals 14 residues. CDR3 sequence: CASSYHPGPDEQYF. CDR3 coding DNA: TGTGCCAGCAGCTACCACCCGGGACCGGACGAGCAGTACTTC.

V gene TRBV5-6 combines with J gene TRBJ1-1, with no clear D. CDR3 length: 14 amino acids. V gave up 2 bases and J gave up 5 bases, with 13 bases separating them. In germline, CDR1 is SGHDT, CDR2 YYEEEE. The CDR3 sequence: CASSFREGRTEAFF. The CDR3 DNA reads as TGTGCCAGCAGCTTCCGGGAGGGTCGAACTGAAGCTTTCTTT. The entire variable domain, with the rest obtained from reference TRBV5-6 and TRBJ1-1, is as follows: DAGVTQSPTHLIKTRGQQVTLRCSPKSGHDTVSWYQQALGQGPQFIFQYYEEEERQRGNFPDRFSGHQFPNYSSELNVNALLLGDSALYLCASSFREGRTEAFFGQGTRLTVV.

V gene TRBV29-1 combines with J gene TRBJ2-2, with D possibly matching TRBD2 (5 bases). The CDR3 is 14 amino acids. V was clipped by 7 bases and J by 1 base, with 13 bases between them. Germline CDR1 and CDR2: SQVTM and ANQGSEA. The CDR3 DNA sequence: TGCAGCGCCTCCCGGGATCGGAACACCGGGGAGCTGTTTTTT. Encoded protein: CSASRDRNTGELFF.

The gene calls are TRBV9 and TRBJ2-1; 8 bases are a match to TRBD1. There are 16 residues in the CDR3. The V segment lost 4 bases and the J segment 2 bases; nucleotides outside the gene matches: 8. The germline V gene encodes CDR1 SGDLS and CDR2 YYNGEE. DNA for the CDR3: TGTGCCAGCAGCCCAGGGGGCAGGGGGCCCTACAATGAGCAGTTCTTC. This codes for CASSPGGRGPYNEQFF.

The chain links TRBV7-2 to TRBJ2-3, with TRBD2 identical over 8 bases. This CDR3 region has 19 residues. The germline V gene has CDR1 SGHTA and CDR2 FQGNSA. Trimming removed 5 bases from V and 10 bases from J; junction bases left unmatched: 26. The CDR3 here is CASSPEQGWDLAGKFAQYF. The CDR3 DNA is TGTGCCAGCAGCCCCGAGCAGGGCTGGGATTTAGCGGGGAAATTCGCGCAGTATTTT.

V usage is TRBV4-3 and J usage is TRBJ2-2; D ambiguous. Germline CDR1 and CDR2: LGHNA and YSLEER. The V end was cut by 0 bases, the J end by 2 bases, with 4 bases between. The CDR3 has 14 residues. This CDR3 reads CASSQETNTGELFF. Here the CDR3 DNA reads TGCGCCAGCAGCCAAGAAACCAACACCGGGGAGCTGTTTTTT.

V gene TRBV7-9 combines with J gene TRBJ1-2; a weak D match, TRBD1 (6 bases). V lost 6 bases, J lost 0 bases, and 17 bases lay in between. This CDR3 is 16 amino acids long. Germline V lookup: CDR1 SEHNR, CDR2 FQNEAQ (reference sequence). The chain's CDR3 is CASSRDRGAANYGYTF. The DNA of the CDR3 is TGTGCCAGCAGTCGTGATAGGGGGGCAGCTAACTATGGCTACACCTTC.

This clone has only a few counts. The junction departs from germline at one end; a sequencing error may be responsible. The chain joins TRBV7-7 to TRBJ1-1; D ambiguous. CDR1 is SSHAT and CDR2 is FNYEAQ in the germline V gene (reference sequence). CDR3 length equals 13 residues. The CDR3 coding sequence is TGTGCTAGCAGTCTAGACGGGTACACTGAAGCTTTCTTT. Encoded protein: CASSLDGYTEAFF. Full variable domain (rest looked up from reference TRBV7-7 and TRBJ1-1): GAGVSQSPRYKVTKRGQDVTLRCDPISSHATLYWYQQALGQGPEFLTYFNYEAQPDKSGLPSDRFSAERPEGSISTLTIQRTEQRDSAMYRCASSLDGYTEAFFGQGTRLTVV.

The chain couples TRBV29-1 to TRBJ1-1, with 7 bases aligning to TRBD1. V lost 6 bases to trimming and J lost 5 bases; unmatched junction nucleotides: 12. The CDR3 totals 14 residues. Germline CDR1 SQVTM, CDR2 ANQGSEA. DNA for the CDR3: TGCAGCGTCGACGGACAGGACTTTGCGACTGAAGCTTTCTTT. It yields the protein CSVDGQDFATEAFF.

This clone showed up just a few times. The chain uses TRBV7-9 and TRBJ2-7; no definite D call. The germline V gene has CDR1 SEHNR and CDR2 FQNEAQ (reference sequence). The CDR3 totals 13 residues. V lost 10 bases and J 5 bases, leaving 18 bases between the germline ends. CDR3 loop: CATDQVGQNEQYF. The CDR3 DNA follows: TGTGCCACCGACCAGGTTGGCCAAAACGAGCAGTACTTC.

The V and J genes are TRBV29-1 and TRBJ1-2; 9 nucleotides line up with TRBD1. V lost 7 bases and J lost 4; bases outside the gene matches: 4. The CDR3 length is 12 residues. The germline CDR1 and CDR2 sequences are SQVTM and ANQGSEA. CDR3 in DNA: TGCAGCGCGGACAGGGGTTCCTATGGCTACACCTTC. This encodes CSADRGSYGYTF.

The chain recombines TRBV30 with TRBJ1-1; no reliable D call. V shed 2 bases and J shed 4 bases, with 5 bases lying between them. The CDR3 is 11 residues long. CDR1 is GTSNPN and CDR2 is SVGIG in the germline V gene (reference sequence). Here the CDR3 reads CAWSYGTEAFF. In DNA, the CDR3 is TGTGCCTGGAGTTATGGCACTGAAGCTTTCTTT.

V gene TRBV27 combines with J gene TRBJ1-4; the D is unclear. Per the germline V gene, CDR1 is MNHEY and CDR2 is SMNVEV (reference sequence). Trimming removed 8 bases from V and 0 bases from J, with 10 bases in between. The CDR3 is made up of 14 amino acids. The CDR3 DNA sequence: TGTGCCAGCGGGTATGATGCAACTAATGAAAAACTGTTTTTT. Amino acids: CASGYDATNEKLFF.